Listed below are T cell receptor beta chains from one sample, sequenced in a study of CD8 T cells in Susac syndrome. Via MiXCR, TCRdb re-called the immunoSEQ multiplex PCR reads, giving one row per CDR3 protein. This table has 250,000 to 350,000 distinct CDR3 sequences, under 95% appearing once. The specimen was CD4+ T cells from PBMCs. Source of these receptors: a human donor with multiple sclerosis. The CDR3 runs from the conserved cysteine through the conserved F or W. The D gene is left open where the match is weak. Clone size, where shown, is once, few, many, or a class for clones that have expanded.

j_gene: TRBJ1-1; v_gene: TRBV3-1; abundance: NA; d_gene: NA; CDR3aa: CASSQDLAGRSAFF; CDR3nt: TGTGCCAGCAGCCAAGATCTGGCAGGGAGGTCGGCTTTCTTT
j_gene: TRBJ2-7; v_gene: TRBV11-2; abundance: few; d_gene: NA; CDR3aa: CASSLDAGSYYEQYF; CDR3nt: TGTGCCAGCAGCTTAGATGCGGGCAGTTACTACGAGCAGTACTTC
j_gene: TRBJ1-2; v_gene: TRBV11-3; abundance: NA; d_gene: NA; CDR3aa: CASSLDRDMPGDYGYTF; CDR3nt: TGTGCCAGCAGCTTAGATCGAGATATGCCGGGTGACTATGGCTACACCTTC
j_gene: TRBJ1-1; v_gene: TRBV9; abundance: NA; d_gene: TRBD1; CDR3aa: CASSPRQGYTEAFF; CDR3nt: TGTGCCAGCAGCCCTCGACAGGGCTACACTGAAGCTTTCTTT
j_gene: TRBJ1-2; v_gene: TRBV30; abundance: NA; d_gene: TRBD1; CDR3aa: CAWRLLGTANYGYTF; CDR3nt: TGTGCCTGGAGGCTACTAGGGACAGCTAACTATGGCTACACCTTC
j_gene: TRBJ1-5; v_gene: TRBV28; abundance: once; d_gene: NA; CDR3aa: CASATNNQPQHF; CDR3nt: TGTGCCAGCGCAACCAACAATCAGCCCCAGCATTTT
j_gene: TRBJ2-1; v_gene: TRBV12-3/TRBV12-4; abundance: NA; d_gene: TRBD2; CDR3aa: CASSSSGRGDEQFF; CDR3nt: TGTGCCAGCAGTTCTAGCGGGAGAGGCGATGAGCAGTTCTTC
j_gene: TRBJ2-1; v_gene: TRBV9; abundance: NA; d_gene: TRBD1; CDR3aa: CASSVVMGFADRERDNEQFF; CDR3nt: TGTGCCAGCAGCGTAGTTATGGGCTTCGCCGACAGGGAACGAGACAATGAGCAGTTCTTC
j_gene: TRBJ1-5; v_gene: TRBV20-1; abundance: NA; d_gene: NA; CDR3aa: CSASLDFNQPQHF; CDR3nt: TGCAGTGCTAGCCTGGACTTCAATCAGCCCCAGCATTTT
j_gene: TRBJ2-1; v_gene: TRBV5-1; abundance: NA; d_gene: NA; CDR3aa: CASKREGSSYNEQFF; CDR3nt: TGCGCCAGCAAACGAGAGGGTAGCTCCTACAATGAGCAGTTCTTC
j_gene: TRBJ1-5; v_gene: TRBV6-2/TRBV6-3; abundance: NA; d_gene: NA; CDR3aa: CASSSVDRTNQPQHF; CDR3nt: TGTGCCAGCAGTTCCGTCGACAGGACAAATCAGCCCCAGCATTTT
j_gene: TRBJ2-1; v_gene: TRBV3-1; abundance: NA; d_gene: NA; CDR3aa: CASSRLFEQFF; CDR3nt: TGTGCCAGCAGCCGCTTGTTTGAGCAGTTCTTC
j_gene: TRBJ2-7; v_gene: TRBV11-1; abundance: NA; d_gene: NA; CDR3aa: CASSLTGPKNEQYF; CDR3nt: TGTGCCAGCAGCTTAACAGGGCCTAAAAACGAGCAGTACTTC
j_gene: TRBJ2-5; v_gene: TRBV20-1; abundance: NA; d_gene: NA; CDR3aa: CSARDLARRYF; CDR3nt: TGCAGTGCTAGAGATCTGGCCCGTCGGTACTTC
j_gene: TRBJ1-1; v_gene: TRBV20-1; abundance: NA; d_gene: TRBD1; CDR3aa: CSASGDRGWKAEAFF; CDR3nt: TGCAGTGCTAGTGGGGACAGGGGATGGAAAGCTGAAGCTTTCTTT
j_gene: TRBJ1-2; v_gene: TRBV18; abundance: NA; d_gene: NA; CDR3aa: CASSPPQGVNYGYTF; CDR3nt: TGTGCCAGCTCACCACCCCAGGGCGTTAACTATGGCTACACCTTC
j_gene: TRBJ2-7; v_gene: TRBV20-1; abundance: NA; d_gene: TRBD1; CDR3aa: CSADRGTYEQYF; CDR3nt: TGCAGTGCCGACAGGGGCACCTACGAGCAGTACTTC
j_gene: TRBJ2-3; v_gene: TRBV2; abundance: NA; d_gene: NA; CDR3aa: CASSERGDTQYF; CDR3nt: TGTGCCAGCAGTGAACGTGGAGATACGCAGTATTTT
j_gene: TRBJ2-6; v_gene: TRBV6-2/TRBV6-3; abundance: NA; d_gene: NA; CDR3aa: CATLRLGSGANVLTF; CDR3nt: TGTGCCACCTTGAGATTGGGCTCTGGGGCCAACGTCCTGACTTTC
j_gene: TRBJ2-4; v_gene: TRBV27; abundance: once; d_gene: NA; CDR3aa: CASREGVSKNIQYF; CDR3nt: TGTGCCAGCAGGGAGGGGGTTTCCAAAAACATTCAGTACTTC
j_gene: TRBJ1-1; v_gene: TRBV20-1; abundance: NA; d_gene: NA; CDR3aa: CSARDRGPDTEAFF; CDR3nt: TGCAGTGCTAGAGATAGGGGTCCAGACACTGAAGCTTTCTTT
j_gene: TRBJ2-3; v_gene: TRBV20-1; abundance: NA; d_gene: NA; CDR3aa: CSARDQSNTDTQYF; CDR3nt: TGCAGTGCTAGAGATCAGAGTAACACAGATACGCAGTATTTT
j_gene: TRBJ2-4; v_gene: TRBV20-1; abundance: NA; d_gene: NA; CDR3aa: CSARRFQTGRNIQYF; CDR3nt: TGCAGTGCTAGGCGGTTCCAGACAGGAAGGAACATTCAGTACTTC
j_gene: TRBJ2-2; v_gene: TRBV14; abundance: NA; d_gene: NA; CDR3aa: CASSQVIGTGELFF; CDR3nt: TGTGCCAGCAGCCAAGTAATCGGGACCGGGGAGCTGTTTTTT
j_gene: TRBJ2-2; v_gene: TRBV6-6; abundance: NA; d_gene: TRBD1; CDR3aa: CASSNDRGRDGELFF; CDR3nt: TGTGCCAGCAGTAACGACAGGGGGCGCGACGGGGAGCTGTTTTTT
j_gene: TRBJ2-2; v_gene: TRBV29-1; abundance: NA; d_gene: NA; CDR3aa: CSVEAGVSPDTGELFF; CDR3nt: TGCAGCGTTGAGGCAGGGGTGTCCCCCGACACCGGGGAGCTGTTTTTT
j_gene: TRBJ1-6; v_gene: TRBV30; abundance: NA; d_gene: NA; CDR3aa: CAWSIAGELFAGNSPLHF; CDR3nt: TGTGCCTGGAGTATCGCCGGAGAGCTTTTTGCGGGGAATTCACCCCTCCACTTT
j_gene: TRBJ1-1; v_gene: TRBV12-3/TRBV12-4; abundance: NA; d_gene: NA; CDR3aa: CASRRTEVEAFF; CDR3nt: TGTGCCAGCAGGCGGACAGAAGTTGAAGCTTTCTTT
j_gene: TRBJ1-1; v_gene: TRBV19; abundance: NA; d_gene: NA; CDR3aa: CASSIAQGGGTEAFF; CDR3nt: TGTGCCAGTAGTATAGCTCAAGGGGGAGGCACTGAAGCTTTCTTT
j_gene: TRBJ1-3; v_gene: TRBV28; abundance: few; d_gene: NA; CDR3aa: CASSLGPQGRGNTIYF; CDR3nt: TGTGCCAGCAGTTTAGGGCCACAGGGCCGGGGAAACACCATATATTTT
j_gene: TRBJ2-3; v_gene: TRBV24-1; abundance: NA; d_gene: TRBD1; CDR3aa: CATSDPTGMKDTQYF; CDR3nt: TGTGCCACCAGTGACCCGACAGGGATGAAGGATACGCAGTATTTT
j_gene: TRBJ1-5; v_gene: TRBV2; abundance: NA; d_gene: NA; CDR3aa: CASTQGGSNQPQHF; CDR3nt: TGTGCCAGCACCCAAGGGGGGAGCAATCAGCCCCAGCATTTT
j_gene: TRBJ1-1; v_gene: TRBV20-1; abundance: NA; d_gene: NA; CDR3aa: CSAQRGFNTEAFF; CDR3nt: TGCAGTGCCCAGAGGGGGTTTAACACTGAAGCTTTCTTT
j_gene: TRBJ2-1; v_gene: TRBV3-1; abundance: NA; d_gene: NA; CDR3aa: CASSQDQQTAAYNEQFF; CDR3nt: TGTGCCAGCAGCCAAGACCAACAAACAGCGGCCTACAATGAGCAGTTCTTC
j_gene: TRBJ1-1; v_gene: TRBV29-1; abundance: NA; d_gene: NA; CDR3aa: CSVEESRGTEAFF; CDR3nt: TGCAGCGTTGAAGAAAGTAGGGGTACTGAAGCTTTCTTT
j_gene: TRBJ2-7; v_gene: TRBV2; abundance: NA; d_gene: TRBD1; CDR3aa: CASSERTGDNYEQYF; CDR3nt: TGTGCCAGCAGTGAAAGAACAGGGGACAACTACGAGCAGTACTTC
j_gene: TRBJ1-1; v_gene: TRBV5-6; abundance: NA; d_gene: TRBD1; CDR3aa: CASSPGTGRGNTEAFF; CDR3nt: TGTGCCAGCAGCCCGGGGACAGGGAGGGGGAACACTGAAGCTTTCTTT